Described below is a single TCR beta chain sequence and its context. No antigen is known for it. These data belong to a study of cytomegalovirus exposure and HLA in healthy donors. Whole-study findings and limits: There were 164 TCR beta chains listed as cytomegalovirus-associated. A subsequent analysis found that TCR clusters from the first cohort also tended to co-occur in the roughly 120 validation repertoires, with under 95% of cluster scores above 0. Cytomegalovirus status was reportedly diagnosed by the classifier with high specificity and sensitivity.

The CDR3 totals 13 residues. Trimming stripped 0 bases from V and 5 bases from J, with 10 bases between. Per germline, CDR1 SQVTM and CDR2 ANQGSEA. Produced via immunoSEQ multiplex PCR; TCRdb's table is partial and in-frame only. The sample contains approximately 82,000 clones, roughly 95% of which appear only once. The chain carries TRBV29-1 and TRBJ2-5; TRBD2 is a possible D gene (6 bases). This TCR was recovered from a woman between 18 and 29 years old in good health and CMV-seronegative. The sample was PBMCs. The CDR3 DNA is TGCAGCGTTGAAGATTACCGGGGGGAGACCCAGTACTTC. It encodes CSVEDYRGETQYF.